Listed below are T cell receptor beta chains from one sample, sequenced in a study of cytomegalovirus exposure and HLA in healthy donors. The table came from immunoSEQ multiplex PCR; TCRdb's copy has only in-frame clones and leaves some out. The table includes just over 85,000 clones, approximately 80% detected once. Sample: PBMCs. Receptors originate from a man aged 35 to 55 in good health and CMV-seronegative. Each CDR3 is given with its conserved first and last residue. The D gene is left open where the match is weak. Some rows have no size entry. The others give once, few or many, or a class for an expanded clone.

>NA|TRBJ2-1|TRBV7-9|NA
TGTGCCAGCAGCTTAGAAGAACAAACGTCCTACAATGAGCAGTTCTTC
CASSLEEQTSYNEQFF
>few|TRBJ1-4|TRBV7-2|NA
TGTGCCAGCAGCTTAGGGGCCATCGCAGTGGAAAAACTGTTTTTT
CASSLGAIAVEKLFF
>NA|TRBJ2-2|TRBV7-2|NA
TGTGCCAGCAGCTCCGACGGACAGATCTACACCGGGGAGCTGTTTTTT
CASSSDGQIYTGELFF
>NA|TRBJ1-2|TRBV7-2|NA
TGTGCCAGCAGCTCCCGGGACACTCCTAACTATGGCTACACCTTC
CASSSRDTPNYGYTF
>NA|TRBJ2-7|TRBV28|NA
TGTGCCAGCAGTTTACGTACTGGCGCGGGGGCCACCTACGAGCAGTACTTC
CASSLRTGAGATYEQYF
>NA|TRBJ1-2|TRBV30|NA
TGTGCCTGGAGTGGGAGAAACTATGGCTACACCTTC
CAWSGRNYGYTF
>few|TRBJ2-7|TRBV15|NA
TGTGCCACCAGCGGCACGGAGGTTGGCTCCTACGAGCAGTACTTC
CATSGTEVGSYEQYF
>NA|TRBJ2-7|TRBV7-2|TRBD1
TGTGCCAGCAGCTTCGACAGGGGATCCGAGCAGTACTTC
CASSFDRGSEQYF
>NA|TRBJ2-7|TRBV6-1|NA
TGTGCCAGCAGTGAATCAGGACAGCAGGGTTCCTACGAGCAGTACTTC
CASSESGQQGSYEQYF
>NA|TRBJ2-2|TRBV7-6|NA
TGTGCCAGCAGCTTAGCTTTTCAGGGATTAGAGCTGTTTTTT
CASSLAFQGLELFF
>few|TRBJ2-7|TRBV5-6|TRBD1
TGTGCCAGCAGCTCCGGGACAGACCCCTACGAGCAGTACTTC
CASSSGTDPYEQYF
>NA|TRBJ2-1|TRBV4-3|TRBD2
TGCGCCAGCAGCCAAGCGCTAGCGGGGGGGCGGTCCAATGAGCAGTTCTTC
CASSQALAGGRSNEQFF
>NA|TRBJ1-2|TRBV20-1|NA
TGCAGTGCTTCTCTACATGGCTACACCTTC
CSASLHGYTF
>NA|TRBJ2-3|TRBV9|NA
TGTGCCAGCAGCGCCAGGGGCCCAGATACGCAGTATTTT
CASSARGPDTQYF
>NA|TRBJ1-1|TRBV6-6|NA
TGTGCCGGAGGCTGGAAGGACACTGAAGCTTTCTTT
CAGGWKDTEAFF
>NA|TRBJ2-7|TRBV19|TRBD1
TGTGCCAGTAGTAACCGGGACAGGGGGTACGAGCAGTACTTC
CASSNRDRGYEQYF
>NA|TRBJ2-3|TRBV6-4|TRBD2
TGTGCCAGCAGCAATAGCGGGGGGGCCGTAGATACGCAGTATTTT
CASSNSGGAVDTQYF
>NA|TRBJ1-1|TRBV19|TRBD1
TGTGCCAGTAGCGATTCCGGGACAGCCTTCGCGAACACTGAAGCTTTCTTT
CASSDSGTAFANTEAFF
>NA|TRBJ1-5|TRBV5-1|NA
TGCGCCAGCAGTCGGGGTCCGAGGTGGCAGCCCCAGCATTTT
CASSRGPRWQPQHF
>NA|TRBJ2-7|TRBV5-1|NA
TGCGCCAGCAGCCCTTGGGGGGACGAGCAGTACTTC
CASSPWGDEQYF
>once|TRBJ1-2|TRBV7-2|NA
TGTGCCAGCAGCCCCGTTAGAGGGAGCTATGGCTACACCTTC
CASSPVRGSYGYTF
>NA|TRBJ2-2|TRBV25-1|TRBD2
TGTGCCACCCAAAGCGGGAGACGGGGGGTGACCGGGGAGCTGTTTTTT
CATQSGRRGVTGELFF
>NA|TRBJ1-2|TRBV28|TRBD1
TGTGCCAGCAGTTCGGGACAGGGCGATTATGGCTACACCTTC
CASSSGQGDYGYTF
>NA|TRBJ1-2|TRBV5-6|TRBD1
TGTGCCAGCAGTTTTATACTACAGGGGGGTGGCTACACCTTC
CASSFILQGGGYTF
>NA|TRBJ2-1|TRBV4-3|NA
TGCGCCAGCAGCCAAGATGGCCGGGACAATGAGCAGTTCTTC
CASSQDGRDNEQFF
>NA|TRBJ2-7|TRBV7-9|TRBD1
TGTGCCAGCAGCTTAAGTGGGACAGGGGTTTTGAACGAGCAGTACTTC
CASSLSGTGVLNEQYF
>NA|TRBJ1-1|TRBV7-2|TRBD1
TGTGCCAGCAGCAAGGCCCTTGACAGGGGTCCCATGAACACTGAAGCTTTCTTT
CASSKALDRGPMNTEAFF
>NA|TRBJ2-3|TRBV5-6|TRBD1
TGTGCCAGCAGCAATAGGGGGCTGGGGACAGATACGCAGTATTTT
CASSNRGLGTDTQYF
>NA|TRBJ1-2|TRBV4-3|TRBD1
TGCGCCAGCAGCCAAGATGTGACAGGGGGCAATAAGTATGGCTACACCTTC
CASSQDVTGGNKYGYTF
>NA|TRBJ2-5|TRBV18|NA
TGTGCCAGCCGCCCTAATAGTGAGACCCAGTACTTC
CASRPNSETQYF
>once|TRBJ2-7|TRBV5-5|TRBD1
TGTGCCAGCAGCTTGTTGGGACAGGGCCTAGGTTCGGAGCAATACGAGCAGTACTTC
CASSLLGQGLGSEQYEQYF
>once|TRBJ2-1|TRBV29-1|NA
TGCAGCGTTGGGGTAGGGGGACGCAATGAGCAGTTCTTC
CSVGVGGRNEQFF
>NA|TRBJ1-2|TRBV7-9|TRBD1
TGTGCCAGCAGCTTCCCGGGACAGTTCCCCTATGGCTACACCTTC
CASSFPGQFPYGYTF
>few|TRBJ1-4|TRBV7-3|TRBD1
TGTGCCAGCAGCCCAGGGGGCCTTGAAAAACTGTTTTTT
CASSPGGLEKLFF
>NA|TRBJ2-3|TRBV5-6|TRBD1
TGTGCCAGCCGGGACAGGGACACAGATACGCAGTATTTT
CASRDRDTDTQYF
>once|TRBJ2-3|TRBV18|TRBD2
TGTGCCAGCTCACTAGCGGGGGCCTCTTCGCAGTATTTT
CASSLAGASSQYF
>once|TRBJ2-5|TRBV7-9|TRBD1
TGTGCCAGCAGCTCCAGGTTGGGGACAGGGCAAGAGACCCAGTACTTC
CASSSRLGTGQETQYF
>NA|TRBJ1-1|TRBV6-5|NA
TGTGCCAGCAGTTACGGGCCGAACACTGAAGCTTTCTTT
CASSYGPNTEAFF
>few|TRBJ1-5|TRBV15|NA
TGTGCCACCAGCAGAGATCCGGGATTCAATCAGCCCCAGCATTTT
CATSRDPGFNQPQHF
>NA|TRBJ1-6|TRBV6-4|TRBD1
TGTGCCAGCAGTGAGAACAGGGGTAGTTCACCCCTCCACTTT
CASSENRGSSPLHF
>NA|TRBJ2-5|TRBV9|TRBD2
TGTGCCAGCAGCGCTGGGACTAGCCAAGCAGAGACCCAGTACTTC
CASSAGTSQAETQYF
>NA|TRBJ1-4|TRBV15|NA
TGTGCCACCAGCCCGAATCAGGGGTTTAGTGAAAAACTGTTTTTT
CATSPNQGFSEKLFF
>few|TRBJ2-3|TRBV7-3|TRBD2
TGTGCCAGCAGCCCCGTCGGCGGGGGTGGCGATACGCAGTATTTT
CASSPVGGGGDTQYF
>NA|TRBJ2-5|TRBV2|NA
TGTGCCAGCAGTGGACTACTCCAAGAGACCCAGTACTTC
CASSGLLQETQYF
>NA|TRBJ2-2|TRBV11-2|TRBD1
TGTGCCAGCAGCTCTCGGGCCGGGGACAGCGTTAAGAACACCGGGGAGCTGTTTTTT
CASSSRAGDSVKNTGELFF
>NA|TRBJ2-1|TRBV7-9|TRBD2
TGTGCCAGCAGCTTACTAGCGGGGCTTTACAATGAGCAGTTCTTC
CASSLLAGLYNEQFF
>NA|TRBJ1-2|TRBV30|NA
TGTGTCACTTTAACAGGGCTAAACTATGGCTACACCTTC
CVTLTGLNYGYTF
>NA|TRBJ2-4|TRBV11-3|TRBD1
TGTGCCAGCAGCCGACAGGGCCTCCCTGGGGACATTCAGTACTTC
CASSRQGLPGDIQYF
>NA|TRBJ1-2|TRBV25-1|NA
TGTGCCAGCAGTGAATTCGTAGGGCAGGGCTTCTATGGCTACACCTTC
CASSEFVGQGFYGYTF
>NA|TRBJ2-7|TRBV7-2|NA
TGTGCCAGCAGCTTACCGGGGGCCTACGAGCAGTACTTC
CASSLPGAYEQYF